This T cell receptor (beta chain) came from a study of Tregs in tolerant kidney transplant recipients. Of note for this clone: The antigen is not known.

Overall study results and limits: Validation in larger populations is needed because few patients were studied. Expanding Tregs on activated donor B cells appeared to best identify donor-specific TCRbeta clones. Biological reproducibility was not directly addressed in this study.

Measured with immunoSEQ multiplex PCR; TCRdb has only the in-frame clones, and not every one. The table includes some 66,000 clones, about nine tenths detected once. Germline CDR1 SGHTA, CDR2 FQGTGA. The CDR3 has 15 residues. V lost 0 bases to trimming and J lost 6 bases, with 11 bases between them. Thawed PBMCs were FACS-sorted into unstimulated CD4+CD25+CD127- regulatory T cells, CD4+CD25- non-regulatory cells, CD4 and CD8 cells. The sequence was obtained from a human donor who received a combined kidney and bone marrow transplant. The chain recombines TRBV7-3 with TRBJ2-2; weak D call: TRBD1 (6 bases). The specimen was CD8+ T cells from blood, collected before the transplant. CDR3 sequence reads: CASSLTHRDAGELFF. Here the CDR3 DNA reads TGTGCCAGCAGCTTAACGCACAGGGACGCCGGGGAGCTGTTTTTT.